The clone carrying this TCR beta chain was seen a handful of times. The data derive from a study of blood T cell repertoires in COVID-19. Study background: Sample material is recorded as cDNA or gDNA derived from T cells, B-cell-depleted T cells, or PBMCs.

Individuals aged roughly 18 to 95 years were recruited from fewer than 30 US areas. Self-reported history from a screening survey and questionnaire set each donor's cohort. Authors' analysis steps: Amplification with reference gene primers provided the estimates of nucleated cell counts. Sequenced by immunoSEQ multiplex PCR; TCRdb stores in-frame clones only, minus some. D and trimming were read from the DNA, whereas the V and J calls and clone size are those reported in that table. The sample has about 220,000 clones; just over 85% are singletons. Sequenced input: PBMCs or T cells enriched from blood (not recorded which). The source of this sequence is a middle-aged woman with acute COVID-19.

Written as DNA, the CDR3 is TGTGCCTGGGGGCTGGGACAGAACTCCCTAAGGCAGTATTTT. Translating gives CAWGLGQNSLRQYF. This sequence joins TRBV30 and TRBJ2-3; 7 nucleotides match TRBD1. The CDR3 is made up of 14 amino acids. The germline gives CDR1 GTSNPN, CDR2 SVGIG (reference sequence). Trimming cost V 5 bases and J 11 bases; bases outside gene matches: 16.